This TCR beta chain was documented in a study of blood T cell repertoires in COVID-19. Measured with immunoSEQ multiplex PCR; TCRdb has only the in-frame clones, and not every one. The sample yields around 67,000 clones, 65% to 85% seen once. V was pared by 8 bases and J by 1 base, with 13 bases between. The germline V gene has CDR1 MNHEY and CDR2 SVGAGI. The CDR3 sequence is 14 residues long. The TCR originated in a man aged 50-60 years with active COVID-19. Sequenced material: peripheral blood. This chain links TRBV6-5 with TRBJ2-3; D is possibly TRBD1 (6 bases). CDR3 DNA sequence: TGTGCCAGCTGCAGGGGCACACGCACAGATACGCAGTATTTT. This gives the protein CASCRGTRTDTQYF.